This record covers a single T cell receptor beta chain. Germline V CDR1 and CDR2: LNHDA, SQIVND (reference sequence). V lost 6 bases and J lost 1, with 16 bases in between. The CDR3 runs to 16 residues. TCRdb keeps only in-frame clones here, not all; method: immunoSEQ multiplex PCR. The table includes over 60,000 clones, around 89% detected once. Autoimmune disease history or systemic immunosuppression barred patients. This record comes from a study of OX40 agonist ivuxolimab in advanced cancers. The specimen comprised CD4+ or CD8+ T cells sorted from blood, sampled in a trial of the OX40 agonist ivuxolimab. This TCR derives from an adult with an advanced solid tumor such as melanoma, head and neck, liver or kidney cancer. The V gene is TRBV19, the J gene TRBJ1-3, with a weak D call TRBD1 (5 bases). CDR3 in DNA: TGTGCCAGTAGATGGCGGGCAGGGATGTCTGGAAACACCATATATTTT. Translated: CASRWRAGMSGNTIYF. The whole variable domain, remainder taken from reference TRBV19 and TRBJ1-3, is DGGITQSPKYLFRKEGQNVTLSCEQNLNHDAMYWYRQDPGQGLRLIYYSQIVNDFQKGDIAEGYSVSREKKESFPLTVTSAQKNPTAFYLCASRWRAGMSGNTIYFGEGSWLTVV.